This passage covers 25 T cell receptor beta chains from one sample sequenced in a study of response to subunit inactivated influenza vaccine. TCRdb passed the RT-PCR reads through MiXCR, listing each CDR3 protein once. Among approximately 170,000 distinct CDR3 sequences, approximately 12% were seen once, and the ten largest hold approximately 30%. These data also featured in a second study, about T cells expressing NK-cell markers. Per that paper: Libraries used 5'RACE template switching adding universal primer site and UMIs.

The input for sequencing was CD8+ T cells sorted from PBMCs, taken about 13 days after vaccination. The receptor set was obtained from a man aged 50 to 60 who received an inactivated influenza vaccine.

V and J are TRBV15 and TRBJ2-2, with D possibly being TRBD1 (6 bases). Germline V gene lookup returns CDR1 LNHNV and CDR2 YYDKDF (reference sequence). With 1 base removed from V and 4 bases from J, the gap between germline ends came to 10 bases. This CDR3 spans 15 amino acids. CDR3 region: CATSRGGGPTGELFF. CDR3 sequence (DNA): TGTGCCACCAGCAGAGGAGGGGGACCCACCGGGGAGCTGTTTTTT.

This chain uses TRBV27 with TRBJ2-7, with a possible D match to TRBD2 (6 bases). CDR3 length equals 13 residues. Deletions cut 5 bases from V and 3 bases from J, with 11 bases between. Germline V gene lookup returns CDR1 MNHEY and CDR2 SMNVEV (reference sequence). Here the CDR3 reads CASSISGDYEQYF. CDR3 coding DNA: TGTGCCAGCAGTATTAGCGGAGACTACGAGCAGTACTTC.

The V and J genes are TRBV15 and TRBJ1-5; D gene unclear. Germline V gives CDR1 LNHNV, CDR2 YYDKDF (reference sequence). The CDR3 has 16 residues. Trimming removed 0 bases at V and 0 bases at J, with 9 bases between. The CDR3 bases are TGTGCCACCAGCAGAGAATACAGATCTAGCAATCAGCCCCAGCATTTT. This gives the protein CATSREYRSSNQPQHF.

The chain uses TRBV13 and TRBJ2-7; 7 nucleotides match TRBD1. CDR1 and CDR2 from the germline V gene are PRHDT and FYEKMQ (reference sequence). The CDR3 totals 14 residues. The ends lost 0 bases at V and 5 bases at J; junction bases unmatched: 4. CDR3 sequence: CASSLGTGIDEQYF. The DNA of the CDR3 is TGTGCCAGCAGCTTAGGGACAGGGATCGACGAGCAGTACTTC.

The chain combines TRBV2 with TRBJ2-3; D remains ambiguous. The V end lost 7 bases, the J end lost 2 bases, and 19 bases lay between the germline ends. There are 16 residues in the CDR3. The germline V gene has CDR1 SNHLY and CDR2 FYNNEI. In DNA form, the CDR3 reads TGTGCCAGCAAGAACGGCCACCCAATCAACACAGATACGCAGTATTTT. It encodes CASKNGHPINTDTQYF.

This clonotype occurred many times. The rearrangement joins TRBV20-1 to TRBJ2-1; possibly TRBD1 for D (5 bases). The germline gives CDR1 DFQATT, CDR2 SNEGSKA (reference sequence). CDR3 length: 11 residues. Trimming shortened V by 0 bases and J by 10 bases, and 7 bases separated the two germline ends. CDR3 residues: CSAREDTEQFF. In DNA form, the CDR3 reads TGCAGTGCTAGAGAGGACACCGAGCAGTTCTTC.

The chain employs TRBV27 and TRBJ2-3, with 8 bases that match TRBD2. V was pared by 4 bases and J by 2 bases, with 8 bases of the junction left unmatched. CDR3 length: 16 residues. From germline, CDR1 is MNHEY and CDR2 SMNVEV (reference sequence). CDR3 loop: CASSWSSGVITDTQYF. The CDR3 nucleotides are TGTGCCAGCAGTTGGAGTAGCGGGGTCATCACAGATACGCAGTATTTT.

CDR3 DNA sequence: TGTGCCAGCAGCTTAGGTTACCCCACGGGAGGGTACAATGAGCAGTTCTTC. Amino acid sequence: CASSLGYPTGGYNEQFF. The chain is built from TRBV11-2 and TRBJ2-1, with 8 bases identical to TRBD2. V lost 1 base, J lost 4 bases, and 9 bases stayed unmatched. Germline values: CDR1 SGHAT, CDR2 FQNNGV. The length of the CDR3 is 17 residues.

This clonotype was seen more than once but under ten times. The genes are TRBV6-5 and TRBJ2-5; tentative D call: TRBD2 (7 bases). The CDR3 consists of 15 residues. CDR1 and CDR2 from the germline V gene are MNHEY and SVGAGI. V gave up 0 bases and J gave up 4 bases, with 12 bases separating them. The CDR3 protein is CASSYSFGGRETQYF. In DNA form, the CDR3 reads TGTGCCAGCAGTTACTCGTTCGGGGGGCGAGAGACCCAGTACTTC.

This clonotype showed up many times. CDR3 region: CASRPIGTTGNTIYF. Here the CDR3 DNA reads TGTGCCAGCAGACCGATTGGAACCACCGGAAACACCATATATTTT. This chain joins TRBV12-3 or TRBV12-4 and TRBJ1-3; D is undetermined. The CDR3 has 15 amino acids. Between the trimmed V and J ends, which lost 6 bases and 4 bases, there was a span of 16 bases.

This clonotype was counted a few times. The V and J genes are TRBV6-1 and TRBJ1-4; 8 positions match TRBD1. The CDR3 extends over 14 amino acids. J lost 8 bases, V lost 6 bases, and 8 bases had no gene match. Germline CDR1 and CDR2: MNHNS and SASEGT. The CDR3 DNA reads TGTGCCAGCAGCCGGACAGGGTTAGACGAAAAACTGTTTTTT. Translating gives CASSRTGLDEKLFF.

This clonotype was recorded at least ten times. V and J are TRBV20-1 and TRBJ2-7; TRBD1 or TRBD2 may be the D gene (6 bases each). There are 15 residues in the CDR3. Trimming took 2 bases from V and 1 from J, leaving 15 bases between them. From germline, CDR1 is DFQATT and CDR2 SNEGSKA (reference sequence). CDR3 bases: TGCAGTGCTAGACACAGTCGGGGGCTATCCTACGAGCAGTACTTC. Translation gives CSARHSRGLSYEQYF.

This clonotype was picked up many times. The chain has TRBV28 and TRBJ2-7; 9 bases match TRBD1. This CDR3 spans 17 amino acids. Per the germline V gene, CDR1 is MDHEN and CDR2 is SYDVKM. V lost 2 bases, J lost 3 bases, and 11 bases stayed unmatched. The CDR3 nucleotides are TGTGCCAGCAGTTTAGGCCCCCGGGACAGGGTAAACTACGAGCAGTACTTC. It specifies CASSLGPRDRVNYEQYF.

This clonotype was recorded many times. The genes are TRBV12-3 or TRBV12-4 and TRBJ1-1; unclear D gene. With 1 base removed from V and 6 bases from J, the gap between germline ends came to 9 bases. The CDR3 runs to 13 residues. This CDR3 reads CASSLVVGPEAFF. DNA for the CDR3: TGTGCCAGCAGTTTAGTGGTGGGCCCTGAAGCTTTCTTT.

The chain joins TRBV12-3 or TRBV12-4 to TRBJ2-5; D remains ambiguous. Trimming left V 5 bases short and J 5 bases short, with 15 bases between. The CDR3 loop spans 14 amino acids. DNA for the CDR3: TGTGCCAGCAGTCCGTTGGGTCCCAGGGAGACCCAGTACTTC. Amino acids: CASSPLGPRETQYF.

Concerning this clonotype itself: A much larger clone lies a single base off, so this may be a read error. V gene TRBV12-3 or TRBV12-4 combines with J gene TRBJ2-3; no reliable D call. The CDR3 runs to 14 residues. CDR3 sequence reads: CASSFLATSETQYF. CDR3 DNA: TGTGCCAGCAGTTTCTTGGCGACCTCAGAGACGCAGTATTTT.

J is TRBJ2-5 and V is TRBV30; D gene unclear. The CDR3 has 14 residues. From germline, CDR1 is GTSNPN and CDR2 SVGIG (reference sequence). V lost 4 bases to trimming and J lost 2 bases, with 14 bases between them. The DNA for the CDR3 is TGTGCCTGGACTAGAGTTCCGAATCAAGAGACCCAGTACTTC. Translation: CAWTRVPNQETQYF.

The chain links TRBV29-1 to TRBJ2-2; 7 nucleotides align to TRBD1. The V gene end was trimmed by 7 bases and the J gene end by 7 bases; junction bases not matched to a gene: 15. The CDR3 is 15 residues long. Germline loops: CDR1 SQVTM, CDR2 ANQGSEA. CDR3 in amino acids: CSARQGAPFYGELFF. CDR3 nucleotide sequence: TGCAGCGCCCGACAGGGAGCCCCCTTCTACGGGGAGCTGTTTTTT.

This chain uses TRBV29-1 with TRBJ2-7, with D possibly matching TRBD1 (6 bases). Germline CDR1 reads SQVTM; CDR2 reads ANQGSEA. V was shortened by 1 base and J by 4 bases, with 20 bases between the two germline ends. CDR3 length: 16 residues. Written as DNA, the CDR3 is TGCAGCGTTGAAGCCCCGGCCGGGACAACGTTGTACGAGCAGTACTTC. Translated, it gives CSVEAPAGTTLYEQYF.

CDR3 in amino acids: CATSRGWIAEAFF. The CDR3 nucleotides read TGTGCCACCAGCAGAGGTTGGATCGCTGAAGCTTTCTTT. This chain joins TRBV15 and TRBJ1-1; D ambiguous. V lost 1 base and J lost 6, with 9 bases in between. This CDR3 contains 13 residues. Germline V gives CDR1 LNHNV, CDR2 YYDKDF (reference sequence).

This clonotype was observed a few times. The J gene is TRBJ2-1, the V gene TRBV6-5, with 9 bases fitting TRBD2. Losses at the gene ends were 2 bases for V and 6 bases for J; bases not matched to a gene: 11. Germline loops: CDR1 MNHEY, CDR2 SVGAGI. The CDR3 has 17 amino acids. DNA for the CDR3: TGTGCCAGCAGTTACCCCCTGGCGGGAGGGCCGTTCAATGAGCAGTTCTTC. Its protein product is CASSYPLAGGPFNEQFF.

The chain recombines TRBV27 with TRBJ2-5; TRBD2 matches 11 bases. The J segment lost 1 base and the V segment lost 7 bases, leaving 8 bases of the junction unmatched. Germline V CDR1 and CDR2: MNHEY, SMNVEV (reference sequence). The CDR3 length is 16 residues. CDR3 residues: CASTSLAGGIQETQYF. The CDR3 coding sequence is TGTGCCAGCACCTCGCTAGCGGGGGGAATCCAAGAGACCCAGTACTTC.

Written as DNA, the CDR3 is TGTGCCAGCAGCTTCGGAAATCCCACCGGGGAGCTGTTTTTT. It is translated as CASSFGNPTGELFF. The chain is built from TRBV5-6 and TRBJ2-2; D call uncertain. V lost 2 bases, J lost 4 bases, and 9 bases lay in between. Germline V CDR1 and CDR2: SGHDT, YYEEEE. The CDR3 has 14 amino acids.

This clonotype was seen only a few times. This chain joins TRBV29-1 and TRBJ1-1; a possible D gene is TRBD1 (5 bases). Trimming removed 6 bases from V and 6 bases from J, with 11 bases in between. The length of the CDR3 is 11 residues. CDR1 is SQVTM, CDR2 ANQGSEA, per germline. The CDR3 nucleotides read TGCAGCGTACCTCAGGGATCTGAAGCTTTCTTT. This encodes CSVPQGSEAFF.

This chain joins TRBV23-1 and TRBJ1-4, with 8 nucleotides matching TRBD1. TRBV23-1 is designated an ORF whose function remains uncertain. With 4 bases clipped from V and 0 bases from J, the junction kept 10 bases outside the gene matches. This CDR3 has 18 residues. CDR3 region: CASSPPPRGRPTNEKLFF. CDR3 bases: TGCGCCAGCAGTCCCCCCCCCAGGGGGCGTCCAACTAATGAAAAACTGTTTTTT.